This TCR beta chain was identified in a study of CD8+CD57+ T cells in acquired aplastic anemia. All sequencing subjects had displayed CD8+CD57+ cell expansion on flow cytometry. It was genomic DNA that served as the template for profiling TCR beta VDJ and CDR3. TCRdb re-called the reads through MiXCR, storing one row per CDR3 protein. The repertoire holds 150,000 to 180,000 distinct CDR3 sequences, approximately 52% seen once, with approximately 12% in the top ten. This clonotype occurred many times. Trimming pared 8 bases from V and 1 base from J, leaving 14 bases between. This CDR3 region has 14 residues.

This receptor was taken from a human donor with aplastic anemia. The sample was sorted CD4+, CD8+, or CD8+CD57+ T cells (not recorded which) from PBMCs. The chain links TRBV12-3 or TRBV12-4 to TRBJ1-1; TRBD1 is a possible D gene (5 bases). CDR3 nucleotides: TGTGCCAGCGAGGGGCCAGGGAGGAACACTGAAGCTTTCTTT. It yields the protein CASEGPGRNTEAFF.